Presented here are 6 T cell receptor beta chains from one specimen sequenced in a study of cytomegalovirus exposure and HLA in healthy donors (dated 2017 in TCRdb). The library was produced with the immunoSEQ multiplex PCR assay. For the multiplex PCR, a mixture combining 60 forward primers for TCR Vbeta segments and 13 reverse primers for TCR Jbeta segments was used. The clones in this table, taken by TCRdb from immuneACCESS, are in-frame only. Not every clone is retained; where verified, under half of the shortfall comes from an unresolved V gene, and the cause of the rest is unknown. This sample is represented by 80,000 or so clones; 77% of them were singletons. Approximately 3% of the sample comes from the top ten. The sequenced sample consisted of PBMCs. Receptors were obtained from a man aged 45-65 years in good health and CMV-seropositive.

V is TRBV7-9 and J is TRBJ2-1, with D tentatively TRBD2 (6 bases). Looked up from germline, CDR1 is SEHNR and CDR2 is FQNEAQ (reference sequence). The CDR3 consists of 17 residues. Trimming shortened V by 5 bases and J by 10 bases, and 27 bases separated the two germline ends. CDR3 DNA: TGTGCCAGCAGCCTGCCCTCGGGGGAGCCCTCTCGGGGAGAGCAGTTCTTC. Translation gives CASSLPSGEPSRGEQFF. Full variable domain (missing parts from reference TRBV7-9 and TRBJ2-1): DTGVSQNPRHKITKRGQNVTFRCDPISEHNRLYWYRQTLGQGPEFLTYFQNEAQLEKSRLLSDRFSAERPKGSFSTLEIQRTEQGDSAMYLCASSLPSGEPSRGEQFFGPGTRLTVL.

This clone was counted a few times. The J gene is TRBJ2-1, the V gene TRBV5-4; 8 bases align to TRBD2. The CDR3 is 15 amino acids. CDR1 and CDR2 (germline): SGHNT, YYREEE (reference sequence). The trim removed 0 bases at V and 2 bases at J, leaving 1 base unmatched. The CDR3 DNA reads as TGTGCCAGCAGCTTGGACGGGAGGGCCTACAATGAGCAGTTCTTC. Its protein is CASSLDGRAYNEQFF. Combining the CDR3 with reference TRBV5-4 and TRBJ2-1 gives the whole variable domain ETGVTQSPTHLIKTRGQQVTLRCSSQSGHNTVSWYQQALGQGPQFIFQYYREEENGRGNFPPRFSGLQFPNYSSELNVNALELDDSALYLCASSLDGRAYNEQFFGPGTRLTVL.

The rearrangement uses TRBV7-8 and TRBJ2-1; possible D gene TRBD1, 6 bases. The CDR3 runs 19 residues. CDR1 and CDR2 (germline): SGHVS, FQNEAQ. Trimming left V 0 bases short and J 6 bases short, with 24 bases between. The CDR3 DNA reads TGTGCCAGCAGCTTAGCCCGCTTCCTAGACCGGCAAGGGGGCAATGAGCAGTTCTTC. This translates into CASSLARFLDRQGGNEQFF.

The V call is TRBV4-3, the J call TRBJ2-1, with 8 bases lining up with TRBD2. J gave up 5 bases and V 1 base, and 4 bases lay outside the gene matches. This CDR3 comprises 15 residues. Germline V gene lookup returns CDR1 LGHNA and CDR2 YSLEER. DNA for the CDR3: TGCGCCAGCAGCCAAGGTCGGGAGGGGGACAATGAGCAGTTCTTC. This codes for CASSQGREGDNEQFF.

V gene TRBV30 combines with J gene TRBJ2-2; no firm D call. Germline CDR1 and CDR2: GTSNPN and SVGIG (reference sequence). V gave up 2 bases and J gave up 2 bases, with 9 bases separating them. The CDR3 loop spans 14 amino acids. The DNA for the CDR3 is TGTGCCTGGAGTCTAAGTATCAACACCGGGGAGCTGTTTTTT. Translated: CAWSLSINTGELFF.

The rearrangement joins TRBV6-6 to TRBJ2-3; no clear D. Between the trimmed V and J ends, which lost 5 bases and 5 bases, there was a span of 5 bases. Germline CDR1 reads MNHNY; CDR2 reads SVGAGI (reference sequence). The CDR3 runs 11 residues. The CDR3 sequence: CASSIIDTQYF. CDR3 bases: TGTGCCAGCAGTATTATAGATACGCAGTATTTT.